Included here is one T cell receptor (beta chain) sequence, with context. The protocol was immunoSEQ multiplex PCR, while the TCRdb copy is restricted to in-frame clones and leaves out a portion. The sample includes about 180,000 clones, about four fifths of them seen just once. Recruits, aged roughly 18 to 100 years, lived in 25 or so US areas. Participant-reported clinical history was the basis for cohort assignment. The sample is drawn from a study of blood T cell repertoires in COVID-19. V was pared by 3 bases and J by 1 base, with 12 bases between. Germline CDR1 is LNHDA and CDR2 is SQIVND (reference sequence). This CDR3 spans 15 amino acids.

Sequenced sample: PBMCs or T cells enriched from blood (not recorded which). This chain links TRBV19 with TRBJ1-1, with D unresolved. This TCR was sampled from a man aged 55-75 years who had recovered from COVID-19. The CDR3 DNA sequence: TGTGCCAGTAGTATTGAAGAGGGTAGGAACACTGAAGCTTTCTTT. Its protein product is CASSIEEGRNTEAFF.